The clone carrying this TCR beta chain came up many times. One entry per CDR3 protein results from TCRdb running MiXCR on the 5' RACE reads. The sample has under 200,000 distinct CDR3 sequences; 9.5% to 13% are singletons. The sample originates from a study of CD8 T cells in ankylosing spondylitis. V was cut by 5 bases and J by 6 bases, with 5 bases left in between. The CDR3 runs to 11 residues. This clonotype was sampled from a male donor with ankylosing spondylitis or in good health (not recorded which). Sequencing was performed on blood, either unsorted or a sorted T cell fraction (not recorded which). The chain combines TRBV12-3 or TRBV12-4 with TRBJ2-1, with D uncertain. Here the CDR3 DNA reads TGTGCCAGCAGTGCATCCAATGAGCAGTTCTTC. Encoded protein: CASSASNEQFF.